The entry below describes one T cell receptor beta chain. This sample is part of a study of blood T cell repertoires in COVID-19. Authors' data handling: By means of reference gene primer amplification, nucleated cell counts were estimated. TCRdb's table, derived via immunoSEQ multiplex PCR, lists solely in-frame clones and lacks some. The V and J calls and clone size come from that table; D and trimming were worked out from the DNA. Of about 150,000 clones in the sample, 80% are singletons; the top ten hold 5%. The CDR3 has 16 amino acids. V dropped 0 bases and J dropped 0 bases, with 11 bases sitting between them. CDR1 and CDR2 from the germline V gene are LNHDA and SQIVND (reference sequence).

This receptor was obtained from a woman aged 50 to 60 with acute or convalescent COVID-19. V usage is TRBV19 and J usage is TRBJ1-2; D remains ambiguous. Sequencing was done on a sample of peripheral blood. The DNA for the CDR3 is TGTGCCAGTAGTATAGATGGACGGGGTACTAACTATGGCTACACCTTC. As protein: CASSIDGRGTNYGYTF.